The 9 T cell receptor beta chains in this list originate from one sample, sequenced in a study of blood T cells in healthy people across ages. Primers used in a second PCR of about 7 to 12 cycles were a sample-barcoded 5' primer and a J-beta primer mix. MiXCR, run by TCRdb on the 5' RACE reads, gives a single entry per CDR3 protein. The table has 600,000 to 1,000,000 distinct CDR3 sequences, 58% seen once. Sample: blood. The receptor source for this set is a man aged 25-40 years in good health.

The chain couples TRBV7-9 to TRBJ1-1, with a weak D call TRBD1 (6 bases). The CDR3 loop spans 12 amino acids. Per germline, CDR1 SEHNR and CDR2 FQNEAQ (reference sequence). V lost 5 bases and J lost 7, with 11 bases in between. The CDR3 region has the DNA TGTGCCAGCAGCATAACAGGGATTGAAGCTTTCTTT. Translated: CASSITGIEAFF.

The chain has TRBV6-5 and TRBJ1-2, with D tentatively TRBD1 (5 bases). The CDR3 length is 13 residues. CDR1 is MNHEY, CDR2 SVGAGI, per germline. The V gene lost 5 bases and the J gene lost 4 bases, with 11 bases spanning the gap. The DNA of the CDR3 is TGTGCCAGCAGTGACCCCGGGGCCTATGGCTACACCTTC. Translating it yields CASSDPGAYGYTF.

This clonotype has just one count. This chain uses TRBV7-2 with TRBJ2-5, with D possibly being TRBD2 (5 bases). Near its end, the DNA agrees better with TRBJ2-7, so the J call may be wrong. CDR1 SGHTA and CDR2 FQGNSA come from the germline V gene. The CDR3 totals 15 residues. The CDR3 nucleotides are TGTGCCAGCAGCCTGTTAGTGGGAGAAATTTACGAGCAGTACTTC. It yields the protein CASSLLVGEIYEQYF.

This sequence joins TRBV7-2 and TRBJ1-5; 11 positions match TRBD1. Germline values: CDR1 SGHTA, CDR2 FQGNSA. Unmatched junction bases numbered 13, after V lost 3 bases and J lost 6 bases. CDR3 length: 18 amino acids. CDR3 loop: CASSLPGQGGCIIQPQHF. In DNA form, the CDR3 reads TGTGCCAGCAGCTTGCCGGGACAGGGGGGTTGTATTATTCAGCCCCAGCATTTT.

The CDR3 here is CASSESTGSSYEQYF. DNA of the CDR3: TGTGCCAGCAGTGAATCAACGGGGAGTTCCTACGAGCAGTACTTC. The chain combines TRBV2 with TRBJ2-7; possibly TRBD2 for D (5 bases). The CDR3 consists of 15 residues. V lost 2 bases and J 1 base, leaving 12 bases between the germline ends. CDR1 and CDR2 (germline): SNHLY, FYNNEI.

Written as DNA, the CDR3 is TGTGCCAGCATGACTAGCGGGAGGGCCGGTGAGCAGTACTTC. It is translated as CASMTSGRAGEQYF. The chain is built from TRBV6-2 or TRBV6-3 and TRBJ2-7; 14 positions match TRBD2. This CDR3 is built from 14 residues. After removal of 7 bases from V and 7 bases from J, the junction contained 6 bases not matched to a gene. Germline loops: CDR1 MNHEY, CDR2 SVGEGT.

The chain uses TRBV29-1 and TRBJ2-5; 7 bases line up with TRBD2. Judging by the DNA end, TRBJ2-7 fits better; the J call may be wrong. The length of the CDR3 is 11 residues. Germline CDR1 reads SQVTM; CDR2 reads ANQGSEA. The CDR3 DNA reads as TGCAGCGTTGAGGGAGGGCACGAGCAGTACTTC. It is translated as CSVEGGHEQYF.

This chain uses TRBV5-1 with TRBJ2-5; D possibly corresponds to TRBD2 (5 bases). The CDR3 is made up of 14 amino acids. Trimming removed 4 bases at V and 4 bases at J, with 14 bases between. Germline CDR1 and CDR2: SGHRS and YFSETQ. CDR3 protein: CASSRASGIETQYF. CDR3 bases: TGCGCCAGCAGCCGAGCCTCGGGGATAGAGACCCAGTACTTC.

This clonotype occurred a few times. CDR3 nucleotides: TGCAGTGCTAGTCCTCGGGACAGGGCGGGTCTATCAGATACGCAGTATTTT. Translated: CSASPRDRAGLSDTQYF. This chain connects TRBV20-1 to TRBJ2-3, with 9 bases lining up with TRBD1. Germline V gene lookup returns CDR1 DFQATT and CDR2 SNEGSKA (reference sequence). The CDR3 covers 17 residues. V gave up 3 bases and J gave up 4 bases; unmatched junction bases: 14.